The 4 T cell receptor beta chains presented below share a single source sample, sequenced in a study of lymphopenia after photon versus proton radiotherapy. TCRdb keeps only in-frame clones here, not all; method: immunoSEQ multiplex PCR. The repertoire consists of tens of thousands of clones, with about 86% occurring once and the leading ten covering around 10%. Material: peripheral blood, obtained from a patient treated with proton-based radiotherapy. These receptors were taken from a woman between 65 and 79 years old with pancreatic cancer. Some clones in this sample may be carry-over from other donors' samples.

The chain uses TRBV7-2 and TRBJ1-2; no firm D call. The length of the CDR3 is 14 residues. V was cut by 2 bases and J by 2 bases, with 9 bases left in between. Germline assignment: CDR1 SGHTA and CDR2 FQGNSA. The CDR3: CASSLQARNYGYTF. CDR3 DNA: TGTGCCAGCAGCTTACAGGCCAGAAACTATGGCTACACCTTC.

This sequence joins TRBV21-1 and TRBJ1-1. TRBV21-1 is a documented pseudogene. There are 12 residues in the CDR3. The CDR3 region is CASSNGVDKAFF. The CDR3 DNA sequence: TGTGCCAGCAGCAATGGGGTCGATAAGGCTTTCTTT.

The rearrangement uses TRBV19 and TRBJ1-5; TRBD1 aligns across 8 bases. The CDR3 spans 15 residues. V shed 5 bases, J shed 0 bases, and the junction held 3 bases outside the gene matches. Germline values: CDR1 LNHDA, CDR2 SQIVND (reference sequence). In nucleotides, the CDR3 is TGTGCCAGTAGTGGGACAGGAAATAGCAATCAGCCCCAGCATTTT. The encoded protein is CASSGTGNSNQPQHF.

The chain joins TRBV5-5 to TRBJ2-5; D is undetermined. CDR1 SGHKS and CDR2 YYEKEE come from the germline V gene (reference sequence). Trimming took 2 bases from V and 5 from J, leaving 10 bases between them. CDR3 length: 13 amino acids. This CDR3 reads CASSFSALETQYF. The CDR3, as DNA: TGTGCCAGCAGCTTTTCTGCCTTGGAGACCCAGTACTTC.